The 10 T cell receptor beta chains given below trace back to one sample, sequenced in a study of cytomegalovirus exposure and HLA in healthy donors. Use of 60 Vbeta and 13 Jbeta primers characterized the PCR. Sequencing was performed with immunoSEQ multiplex PCR; in TCRdb, only in-frame clones are kept and a portion is missing. The sample carries some 160,000 clones, around 80% recorded once. The source material was PBMCs. The receptor set was obtained from a male donor in good health and CMV-seronegative.

The rearrangement joins TRBV27 to TRBJ1-4; possibly TRBD1 for D (6 bases). Trimming stripped 2 bases from V and 7 bases from J, with 14 bases between. Germline CDR1 and CDR2: MNHEY and SMNVEV (reference sequence). This CDR3 is built from 15 residues. The CDR3 protein is CASSLNGQGSEKLFF. In DNA form, the CDR3 reads TGTGCCAGCAGTTTAAATGGTCAGGGGTCTGAAAAACTGTTTTTT. Filled out from reference TRBV27 and TRBJ1-4, the complete variable domain reads EAQVTQNPRYLITVTGKKLTVTCSQNMNHEYMSWYRQDPGLGLRQIYYSMNVEVTDKGDVPEGYKVSRKEKRNFPLILESPSPNQTSLYFCASSLNGQGSEKLFFGSGTQLSVL.

The chain employs TRBV9 and TRBJ1-2, with 7 bases matching TRBD1. Germline CDR1 SGDLS, CDR2 YYNGEE. V trimming: 6 bases; J trimming: 3 bases; junction bases outside the gene matches: 14. CDR3 length: 16 residues. The CDR3 nucleotides are TGTGCCAGCACGTCTTCTTTGAGGGGGCGCGACTATGGCTACACCTTC. This gives the protein CASTSSLRGRDYGYTF. Looking up the rest from reference TRBV9 and TRBJ1-2 gives the full variable domain: DSGVTQTPKHLITATGQRVTLRCSPRSGDLSVYWYQQSLDQGLQFLIQYYNGEERAKGNILERFSAQQFPDLHSELNLSSLELGDSALYFCASTSSLRGRDYGYTFGSGTRLTVV.

The chain is built from TRBV29-1 and TRBJ2-3; 9 bases are shared with TRBD2. With 4 bases clipped from V and 6 bases from J, the junction kept 26 bases outside the gene matches. Germline CDR1 reads SQVTM; CDR2 reads ANQGSEA. The CDR3 is 20 residues long. CDR3 nucleotides: TGCAGCGTTGTTGGGCCCTGGGTCGGCTTCGGCGGGAGGGGGAGGGATACGCAGTATTTT. It yields the protein CSVVGPWVGFGGRGRDTQYF.

The chain carries TRBV9 and TRBJ1-3; TRBD1 matches 10 bases. Germline V lookup: CDR1 SGDLS, CDR2 YYNGEE. V gave up 4 bases and J gave up 3 bases; unmatched junction bases: 13. The CDR3 extends over 18 amino acids. In nucleotides, the CDR3 is TGTGCCAGCAGCCCGGTGGACAGGGGGTCGGTAGGTGGAAACACCATATATTTT. Translated: CASSPVDRGSVGGNTIYF. The whole variable domain, filled in from reference TRBV9 and TRBJ1-3, reads DSGVTQTPKHLITATGQRVTLRCSPRSGDLSVYWYQQSLDQGLQFLIQYYNGEERAKGNILERFSAQQFPDLHSELNLSSLELGDSALYFCASSPVDRGSVGGNTIYFGEGSWLTVV.

The chain recombines TRBV6-1 with TRBJ2-4; TRBD2 agrees at 7 bases. Trimming took 1 base from V and 0 from J; bases not matched to a gene: 6. Germline CDR1 and CDR2: MNHNS and SASEGT. The CDR3 extends over 17 amino acids. For the CDR3, the DNA is TGTGCCAGCAGTGAAGAGTGGGGGGGTCCAGCCAAAAACATTCAGTACTTC. Protein: CASSEEWGGPAKNIQYF.

J is TRBJ1-5 and V is TRBV15; 8 nucleotides match TRBD1. The junction had 9 bases not matched to a gene; V was cut back by 1 base and J by 7 bases. From germline, CDR1 is LNHNV and CDR2 YYDKDF (reference sequence). The CDR3 has 16 amino acids. This CDR3 reads CATSRAATGVYQPQHF. Written as DNA, the CDR3 is TGTGCCACCAGCAGAGCTGCGACAGGGGTATACCAGCCCCAGCATTTT.

This sequence joins TRBV5-1 and TRBJ2-3; a possible D gene is TRBD2 (6 bases). V lost 4 bases to trimming and J lost 0 bases, with 12 bases between them. The CDR3 extends over 15 amino acids. The germline V gene has CDR1 SGHRS and CDR2 YFSETQ. CDR3: CASSPGTPSTDTQYF. As DNA, the CDR3 is TGCGCCAGCAGCCCCGGGACTCCAAGCACAGATACGCAGTATTTT.

There are a few counts of this clone. This chain links TRBV4-3 with TRBJ1-1; D is ambiguous. V was cut by 0 bases and J by 2 bases, with 4 bases left in between. The CDR3 is 13 amino acids. Germline V gives CDR1 LGHNA, CDR2 YSLEER. The CDR3 DNA is TGCGCCAGCAGCCAAGAATTAAACACTGAAGCTTTCTTT. Translation: CASSQELNTEAFF.

The chain couples TRBV2 to TRBJ2-5; TRBD2 agrees at 10 bases. The DNA end is a closer match to TRBJ2-7, so the J assignment may be wrong. The CDR3 loop spans 16 amino acids. Germline V gives CDR1 SNHLY, CDR2 FYNNEI. CDR3: CASTPSSGRARGEQYF. The CDR3 bases are TGTGCCAGCACCCCCTCAAGCGGGAGGGCCAGGGGCGAGCAGTACTTC.

This chain uses TRBV11-3 with TRBJ2-1; D remains unclear. Trimming took 5 bases from V and 0 from J, leaving 14 bases between them. From germline, CDR1 is SGHNT and CDR2 YENEEA. The CDR3 sequence is 16 residues long. CDR3 protein: CASSPPPAASYNEQFF. In DNA form, the CDR3 reads TGTGCCAGCAGCCCACCACCGGCGGCCTCCTACAATGAGCAGTTCTTC.